Listed below are T cell receptor beta chains from one sample, sequenced in a study of tumor-infiltrating lymphocytes in primary liver carcinoma. TCRdb recomputed calls from the multiplex PCR reads with MiXCR, one row per CDR3 protein. The sample lists approximately 330,000 distinct CDR3 sequences, 65% seen once, with about 6.5% in the top ten. Material for sequencing was peripheral blood. The receptor set was obtained from a man aged 40-49 years with primary liver carcinoma and hepatitis B virus infection. The CDR3 runs from the conserved cysteine through the conserved F or W. The order of the fields is J gene, clone size, D gene, V gene, CDR3 protein, CDR3 DNA. D genes are given only for firm matches. Clone size is given for some rows only: seen once, a few or many times, or a class if the clone is expanded.

TRBJ2-5	few	NA	TRBV6-1	CASSEWRFKKETQYF	TGTGCCAGCAGTGAATGGCGGTTTAAGAAAGAGACCCAGTACTTC
TRBJ2-7	NA	TRBD2	TRBV5-6	CASRLGLAGDYEQYF	TGTGCCAGCAGACTGGGACTAGCGGGAGACTACGAGCAGTACTTC
TRBJ2-5	few	TRBD1	TRBV10-3	CAISDTGGETETQYF	TGTGCCATCAGTGATACAGGGGGCGAAACGGAGACCCAGTACTTC
TRBJ2-3	NA	NA	TRBV11-2	CASRGLASTDTQYF	TGTGCCAGCAGGGGCCTCGCTAGCACGGATACGCAGTATTTT
TRBJ1-1	many	NA	TRBV29-1	CSVAGPTEAFF	TGCAGCGTGGCAGGCCCCACTGAAGCTTTCTTT
TRBJ2-7	NA	TRBD2	TRBV11-2	CASSLAIAGGPSEQYF	TGTGCCAGCAGCTTGGCTATAGCGGGAGGGCCCTCCGAGCAGTACTTC
TRBJ2-1	many	TRBD2	TRBV6-2/TRBV6-3	CASSTAGVEQFF	TGTGCCAGCAGTACAGCGGGAGTTGAGCAGTTCTTC
TRBJ2-1	once	NA	TRBV6-2/TRBV6-3	CASSYSHSSYNERFF	TGTGCCAGCAGTTACTCGCATTCCTCCTACAATGAGCGGTTCTTC
TRBJ2-7	NA	NA	TRBV11-2	CASSFDAGGVSYEQYF	TGTGCCAGCAGCTTTGATGCAGGTGGGGTCAGCTACGAGCAGTACTTC
TRBJ2-7	NA	TRBD1	TRBV4-3	CSSSQETGVMVYEQYF	TGCTCCAGCAGCCAAGAAACAGGGGTCATGGTCTACGAGCAGTACTTC
TRBJ1-5	NA	NA	TRBV6-5	CASSATGIEGQPQHF	TGTGCCAGCAGCGCTACCGGGATTGAGGGGCAGCCCCAGCATTTT
TRBJ2-2	many	TRBD2	TRBV6-1	CASSEGLAVGTGELFF	TGTGCCAGCAGTGAAGGTCTAGCGGTGGGGACCGGGGAGCTGTTTTTT
TRBJ2-3	once	TRBD1	TRBV6-6	CASSYLDRVTDTQYF	TGTGCCAGCAGTTACCTAGACAGGGTCACAGATACGCAGTATTTT
TRBJ1-4	NA	NA	TRBV11-2	CASSSFRDGAMEKLFF	TGTGCCAGCAGCTCTTTTCGCGATGGGGCGATGGAAAAACTGTTTTTT
TRBJ2-1	medium-sized	NA	TRBV11-2	CASSLGTYNEQFF	TGTGCCAGCAGCTTAGGAACCTACAATGAGCAGTTCTTC
TRBJ1-1	few	TRBD1	TRBV4-1	CASSQTGTGGDTEAFF	TGCGCCAGCAGCCAGACCGGGACAGGGGGCGACACTGAAGCTTTCTTT
TRBJ2-3	NA	NA	TRBV7-9	CASSPRRGRATDPDTQYF	TGTGCCAGCAGCCCGCGTAGGGGGAGGGCTACGGACCCAGATACGCAGTATTTT
TRBJ1-2	many	NA	TRBV7-9	CASSTGQPYGYTF	TGTGCCAGCAGCACCGGACAGCCCTATGGCTACACCTTC
TRBJ2-5	NA	TRBD1	TRBV5-6	CPSSLGQGEETQYF	TGTCCCAGCAGCTTGGGTCAGGGGGAGGAGACCCAGTACTTC
TRBJ2-3	many	NA	TRBV6-2/TRBV6-3	CASSYSGTSTDTQYF	TGTGCCAGCAGTTACTCAGGAACTAGCACAGATACGCAGTATTTT
TRBJ2-1	NA	NA	TRBV5-6	CASSRDGSSYNEQFF	TGTGCCAGCAGCCGGGACGGGAGCTCCTACAATGAGCAGTTCTTC
TRBJ2-1	many	NA	TRBV29-1	CSVGASVIYNEQFF	TGCAGCGTTGGGGCTAGCGTAATCTACAATGAGCAGTTCTTC
TRBJ2-7	NA	NA	TRBV5-1	CASSLAVGTYEQYF	TGCGCCAGCAGCTTGGCCGTGGGAACTTACGAGCAGTACTTC
TRBJ2-7	NA	TRBD1	TRBV11-1	CAGSPRCGTGAYEQYF	TGTGCCGGCAGCCCCCGCTGCGGGACAGGAGCCTACGAGCAGTACTTC
TRBJ2-3	few	TRBD2	TRBV11-2	CASSSGLAGPETQYF	TGTGCCAGCAGCTCGGGACTAGCGGGACCAGAAACGCAGTATTTT
TRBJ2-3	NA	NA	TRBV29-1	CSVEVTQDSSTDTQYF	TGCAGCGTTGAAGTGACACAAGATTCTAGCACAGATACGCAGTATTTT
TRBJ1-2	NA	NA	TRBV2	CASSELSRSYTF	TGTGCCAGCAGTGAACTGTCGAGAAGCTACACCTTC
TRBJ2-7	few	NA	TRBV4-1	CASSQGSVIVYEQYF	TGCGCCAGCAGCCAGGGTAGCGTGATCGTTTACGAGCAGTACTTC
TRBJ2-1	many	NA	TRBV29-1	CSVGQDYNEQFF	TGCAGCGTTGGACAGGACTACAATGAGCAGTTCTTC
TRBJ2-7	NA	NA	TRBV11-2	CASRSLGSQEDEQYF	TGTGCCAGCCGCTCCTTAGGATCACAGGAAGACGAGCAGTACTTC
TRBJ1-2	many	TRBD1	TRBV11-2	CASSLDQGAGYGYTF	TGTGCCAGCAGCTTAGACCAGGGGGCTGGCTATGGCTACACCTTC
TRBJ2-7	NA	NA	TRBV6-1	CASSEGQRRHEQYF	TGTGCCAGCAGTGAAGGACAGAGACGCCACGAGCAGTACTTC
TRBJ2-1	few	TRBD2	TRBV28	CASSSTSAGGPRDEQFF	TGTGCCAGCAGTTCCACCTCTGCGGGAGGGCCACGGGATGAGCAGTTCTTC
TRBJ2-7	NA	NA	TRBV11-2	CDSSFVGRSYEQYF	TGTGACAGCAGCTTTGTGGGGCGCTCCTACGAGCAGTACTTC
TRBJ2-5	NA	NA	TRBV11-2	CASSLIPGTQGTQYF	TGTGCCAGCAGCTTGATACCCGGGACCCAAGGGACCCAGTACTTC
TRBJ1-1	many	NA	TRBV11-2	CASSLEVPTYTDTEAFF	TGTGCCAGCAGCTTAGAAGTTCCGACCTACACCGACACTGAAGCTTTCTTT
TRBJ2-1	NA	NA	TRBV11-2	CTSSLSVPTLNGLRYDEQFF	TGTACCAGCAGCTTATCTGTTCCGACACTGAATGGGCTGCGGTATGATGAGCAGTTCTTC
TRBJ1-2	NA	NA	TRBV29-1	CSVEDPPPPYGYTF	TGCAGCGTTGAAGATCCGCCTCCTCCCTATGGTTACACCTTC
TRBJ2-7	NA	NA	TRBV28	CASSKPPVEQYF	TGTGCCAGCAGCAAGCCCCCTGTCGAGCAGTACTTC
TRBJ2-2	NA	NA	TRBV12-3/TRBV12-4	CASSSLTNGLNTGELFF	TGTGCCAGCAGTTCACTGACTAACGGGCTGAACACCGGGGAGCTGTTTTTT
TRBJ2-3	many	NA	TRBV12-3/TRBV12-4	CASSRYTDTQYF	TGTGCCAGCAGCCGTTACACAGATACGCAGTATTTT
TRBJ2-6	few	NA	TRBV12-3/TRBV12-4	CASSPWGRVRSGANVLTF	TGTGCCAGCAGCCCGTGGGGCAGGGTCCGCTCTGGGGCCAACGTCCTGACTTTC
TRBJ2-3	many	TRBD1	TRBV6-6	CASSPSPGQGNIQDTQYF	TGTGCCAGCAGCCCATCCCCTGGACAGGGGAACATCCAAGATACGCAGTATTTT
TRBJ2-1	few	NA	TRBV7-9	CASSPVGGSSYNEQFF	TGTGCCAGCAGCCCGGTGGGGGGAAGCTCCTACAATGAGCAGTTCTTC
TRBJ2-2	few	NA	TRBV14	CASSHRERELFF	TGTGCCAGCAGCCACAGGGAAAGGGAGCTGTTTTTT
TRBJ2-1	NA	TRBD2	TRBV27	CASRPGLVGGPRYNEQFF	TGTGCCAGCAGACCCGGACTAGTGGGAGGGCCACGATACAATGAGCAATTCTTC
TRBJ2-1	NA	NA	TRBV28	CASSLPGEQFF	TGTGCCAGCAGTTTACCTGGTGAGCAGTTCTTC
TRBJ2-3	many	NA	TRBV29-1	CSVEGGQRTDTQYF	TGCAGCGTTGAGGGCGGACAGAGGACAGATACGCAGTATTTT
TRBJ1-1	NA	NA	TRBV5-4	CASSFGQNTEAFF	TGTGCCAGCAGCTTTGGGCAGAACACTGAAGCTTTCTTT
TRBJ2-7	many	TRBD1	TRBV29-1	CSVEGDSGTGNYEQYF	TGCAGCGTTGAAGGCGACTCCGGGACAGGTAACTACGAGCAGTACTTC
TRBJ1-2	many	TRBD1	TRBV29-1	CSAQGTEHYGYTF	TGCAGCGCGCAAGGGACAGAACACTATGGCTACACCTTC
TRBJ2-3	many	NA	TRBV5-4	CASSFGTGSTDTQYF	TGTGCCAGCAGCTTTGGTACGGGGAGCACAGATACGCAGTATTTT
TRBJ2-7	NA	TRBD1	TRBV29-1	CSVVSTHDRAPPYEQYF	TGCAGTGTTGTTTCGACCCACGACAGGGCCCCCCCCTACGAGCAGTACTTC
TRBJ1-1	NA	NA	TRBV29-1	CSIEVHDSTEAFF	TGCAGCATTGAAGTTCACGACAGCACTGAAGCTTTCTTT
TRBJ2-2	once	NA	TRBV5-1	CASSSAGSNTGVLFF	TGCGCCAGCAGCTCGGCGGGTTCGAACACCGGGGTGCTGTTTTTT
TRBJ1-5	NA	NA	TRBV28	CASNLHPGAGNQPQHF	TGTGCCAGCAATTTACATCCGGGGGCCGGCAATCAGCCCCAGCATTTT
TRBJ2-7	NA	TRBD2	TRBV10-2	CTSRPASGSYEQYF	TGCACCAGCAGGCCGGCTAGCGGGAGCTATGAGCAGTACTTC
TRBJ2-7	NA	TRBD1	TRBV11-2	CASSTTGQGDYVHYF	TGTGCCAGCAGCACAACGGGACAGGGGGACTACGTGCATTACTTC
TRBJ2-7	NA	NA	TRBV11-2	CASSSDGWNGQYF	TGTGCCAGCAGCTCCGACGGCTGGAACGGGCAGTACTTC
TRBJ2-7	NA	TRBD1	TRBV11-1	CASSPPGQVYEQYF	TGTGCCAGCAGCCCCCCAGGACAGGTCTACGAGCAGTACTTC